A selection of T cell receptor beta chains follows, all from one sample in a study of T-cell reconstitution after alpha-beta-depleted transplantation in children. TCRdb passed the PCR reads through MiXCR, listing each CDR3 protein once. Of hundreds of thousands of distinct CDR3 sequences listed, 18% are singletons. The source material was PBMCs from the stem cell graft donor, sampled from the stem cell graft. These receptors were obtained from a human donor who donated a stem cell graft to a child with acute lymphoblastic leukemia. Both conserved end residues are part of each CDR3. Only part of the rows carry a size: once, few, many, or a class if the clone is expanded.

V gene: TRBV5-5; clone size: -; J gene: TRBJ2-1; CDR3 protein: CASSLALEGGDEQFF
V gene: TRBV6-5; clone size: few; J gene: TRBJ2-3; CDR3 protein: CASSYGASTDTQYF
V gene: TRBV7-9; clone size: few; J gene: TRBJ1-2; CDR3 protein: CASSLESVSGLNYGYTF
V gene: TRBV4-1; clone size: -; J gene: TRBJ2-1; CDR3 protein: CASSPTSGRAHEQFF
V gene: TRBV18; clone size: many; J gene: TRBJ2-5; CDR3 protein: CASSPPPGGLKTQYF
V gene: TRBV7-3; clone size: -; J gene: TRBJ2-1; CDR3 protein: CASSLGPYRGPSLYNEQFF
V gene: TRBV20-1; clone size: -; J gene: TRBJ2-5; CDR3 protein: CSASRDNQEPQYF
V gene: TRBV5-1; clone size: few; J gene: TRBJ1-4; CDR3 protein: CASSGNNEKLFF
V gene: TRBV19; clone size: -; J gene: TRBJ2-2; CDR3 protein: CASSTIIAGGLVTGELFF
V gene: TRBV3-1; clone size: few; J gene: TRBJ2-7; CDR3 protein: CASSQWATYEQYF
V gene: TRBV20-1; clone size: many; J gene: TRBJ2-1; CDR3 protein: CSARELAGASVGQFF
V gene: TRBV27; clone size: -; J gene: TRBJ1-2; CDR3 protein: CASSSPGTGSYGYTF
V gene: TRBV3-1; clone size: -; J gene: TRBJ2-4; CDR3 protein: CASSQADRGSIQYF
V gene: TRBV7-9; clone size: -; J gene: TRBJ2-2; CDR3 protein: CASGLPAGELFF
V gene: TRBV15; clone size: few; J gene: TRBJ2-7; CDR3 protein: CATSRGLAGDEQYF
V gene: TRBV5-1; clone size: few; J gene: TRBJ2-2; CDR3 protein: CASSLVSTNTGELFF
V gene: TRBV6-4; clone size: few; J gene: TRBJ2-1; CDR3 protein: CAGTTGTCSYNEQFF
V gene: TRBV6-5; clone size: -; J gene: TRBJ2-7; CDR3 protein: CASSYDTPTYEQYF
V gene: TRBV7-3; clone size: -; J gene: TRBJ2-1; CDR3 protein: CASSLSGESTYNEQFF
V gene: TRBV12-3/TRBV12-4; clone size: -; J gene: TRBJ2-2; CDR3 protein: CASSLGRFSNEGELFF
V gene: TRBV28; clone size: -; J gene: TRBJ2-7; CDR3 protein: CASNPGLGYHEQYF
V gene: TRBV19; clone size: -; J gene: TRBJ1-5; CDR3 protein: CASSFDAYSNQPQHF
V gene: TRBV20-1; clone size: -; J gene: TRBJ2-2; CDR3 protein: CSARSLGRVNTGELFF
V gene: TRBV9; clone size: -; J gene: TRBJ2-1; CDR3 protein: CASSTTRDGSSYNEQFF
V gene: TRBV5-1; clone size: -; J gene: TRBJ2-7; CDR3 protein: CASSLIRGRNEQYF
V gene: TRBV2; clone size: -; J gene: TRBJ2-1; CDR3 protein: CASTVRGSTYNEQFF
V gene: TRBV24-1; clone size: -; J gene: TRBJ2-1; CDR3 protein: CATSVGASYNEQFF
V gene: TRBV12-3/TRBV12-4; clone size: few; J gene: TRBJ1-2; CDR3 protein: CASSSSAGSESGYTF
V gene: TRBV3-1; clone size: few; J gene: TRBJ2-7; CDR3 protein: CASSQTTGQGGEQYF
V gene: TRBV7-9; clone size: -; J gene: TRBJ2-1; CDR3 protein: CASSLRKAGVPDEQFF
V gene: TRBV15; clone size: once; J gene: TRBJ1-2; CDR3 protein: CATSRGGQDSNYGYTF
V gene: TRBV5-1; clone size: few; J gene: TRBJ2-7; CDR3 protein: CASSLVAGDSYEQYF
V gene: TRBV20-1; clone size: few; J gene: TRBJ1-4; CDR3 protein: CSARDFAGSEKLFF
V gene: TRBV6-2/TRBV6-3; clone size: -; J gene: TRBJ2-2; CDR3 protein: CASITPAPGTVSFSNTGELFF
V gene: TRBV6-4; clone size: few; J gene: TRBJ1-5; CDR3 protein: CASSDLGRGGQPQHF
V gene: TRBV20-1; clone size: -; J gene: TRBJ2-1; CDR3 protein: CSARAASGRANEQFF
V gene: TRBV27; clone size: -; J gene: TRBJ2-1; CDR3 protein: CASSAWGQGTNEQFF
V gene: TRBV3-1; clone size: few; J gene: TRBJ2-1; CDR3 protein: CASSKDRTGLRALAGYNEQFF
V gene: TRBV5-4; clone size: -; J gene: TRBJ2-7; CDR3 protein: CASSLGGGVSREQYF
V gene: TRBV19; clone size: few; J gene: TRBJ2-2; CDR3 protein: CASRLGGTGELFF
V gene: TRBV27; clone size: -; J gene: TRBJ1-5; CDR3 protein: CASSQDYGQGNQPQHF
V gene: TRBV19; clone size: few; J gene: TRBJ2-5; CDR3 protein: CASSTTDRVKGETQYF
V gene: TRBV12-3/TRBV12-4; clone size: -; J gene: TRBJ1-6; CDR3 protein: CASSPGQRRSPLHF
V gene: TRBV5-1; clone size: few; J gene: TRBJ2-1; CDR3 protein: CASSLAVWERGVNEQFF
V gene: TRBV5-1; clone size: -; J gene: TRBJ2-5; CDR3 protein: CASSMGQGKETQYF
V gene: TRBV6-2/TRBV6-3; clone size: many; J gene: TRBJ1-6; CDR3 protein: CASSDDRPNSPLHF
V gene: TRBV20-1; clone size: -; J gene: TRBJ1-2; CDR3 protein: CCARDWGQRSLNYGYTF
V gene: TRBV20-1; clone size: few; J gene: TRBJ2-1; CDR3 protein: CSALPGQGYHNEQFF
V gene: TRBV18; clone size: -; J gene: TRBJ2-7; CDR3 protein: CASSRDYRGTDEQYF
V gene: TRBV20-1; clone size: few; J gene: TRBJ1-6; CDR3 protein: CSARKRQGGDGSPLHF
V gene: TRBV12-3/TRBV12-4; clone size: few; J gene: TRBJ2-1; CDR3 protein: CASSPRILLTNNEQFF
V gene: TRBV12-3/TRBV12-4; clone size: -; J gene: TRBJ2-1; CDR3 protein: CASSGPSKDLAEQFF